The clone carrying this TCR beta chain has ten or more counts. The V gene end was trimmed by 2 bases and the J gene end by 4 bases; junction bases not matched to a gene: 5. Germline lookup yields CDR1 MNHEY and CDR2 SMNVEV (reference sequence). This CDR3 is built from 17 residues. The data are from a study of patients and donors after allogeneic stem cell transplantation. TCRdb ran MiXCR on the RT-PCR reads and lists one entry per CDR3 protein. The sample carries tens of thousands of distinct CDR3 sequences, roughly 5.2% recorded once. The chain joins TRBV27 to TRBJ2-1, with 13 bases lining up with TRBD2. The TCR sequence derives from a human donor who was either an allogeneic HSCT recipient or a stem cell or donor lymphocyte infusion donor (not recorded which). It is not recorded whose cells these are; they may come from a transplant donor. The material sequenced was blood, either unsorted or a sorted T cell fraction (not recorded which). The CDR3 DNA reads as TGTGCCAGCAGTTTAGGACTAGCGGGAGTGGGGTACAATGAGCAGTTCTTC. Protein product: CASSLGLAGVGYNEQFF.